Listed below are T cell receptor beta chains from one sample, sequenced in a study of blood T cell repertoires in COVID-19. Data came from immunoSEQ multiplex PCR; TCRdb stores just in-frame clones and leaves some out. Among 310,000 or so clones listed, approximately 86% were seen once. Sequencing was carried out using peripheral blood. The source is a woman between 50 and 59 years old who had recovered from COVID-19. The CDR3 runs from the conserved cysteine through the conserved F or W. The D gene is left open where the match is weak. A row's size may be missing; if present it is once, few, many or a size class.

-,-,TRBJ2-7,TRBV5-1,CASSVRPPPYEQYF,TGCGCCAGCTCCGTGCGGCCCCCGCCTTACGAGCAGTACTTC
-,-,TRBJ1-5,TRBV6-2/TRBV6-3,CASSLMIGGDQPQHF,TGTGCCAGCAGCCTTATGATAGGGGGGGATCAGCCCCAGCATTTT
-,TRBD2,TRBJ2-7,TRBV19,CASSLAGSSYEQYF,TGTGCCAGTAGTCTAGCGGGAAGCTCCTACGAGCAGTACTTC
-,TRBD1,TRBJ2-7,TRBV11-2,CASSSGQGVYFYEQYF,TGTGCCAGCAGCTCAGGACAGGGGGTTTATTTTTACGAGCAGTACTTC
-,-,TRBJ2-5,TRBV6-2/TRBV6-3,CASSRGETQYF,TGTGCCAGCAGTCGGGGGGAGACCCAGTACTTC
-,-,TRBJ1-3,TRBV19,CASSIRRQPYSGNTIYF,TGTGCCAGTAGTATCAGGCGACAGCCGTACTCTGGAAACACCATATATTTT
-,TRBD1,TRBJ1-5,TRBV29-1,CSVQDRDGQPQHF,TGCAGCGTTCAGGACAGGGATGGGCAGCCCCAGCATTTT
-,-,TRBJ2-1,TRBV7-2,CASGVRRRGGSYNEQFF,TGTGCCAGCGGAGTTCGCCGGCGAGGTGGCTCCTACAATGAGCAGTTCTTC
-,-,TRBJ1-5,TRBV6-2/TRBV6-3,CASSYGPSQFNQPQHF,TGTGCCAGCAGTTACGGTCCGTCACAGTTCAATCAGCCCCAGCATTTT
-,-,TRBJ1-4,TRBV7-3,CASSLGGLGQKLFF,TGTGCCAGCAGCTTAGGAGGGTTAGGGCAAAAACTGTTTTTT
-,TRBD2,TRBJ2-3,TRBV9,CASSVVPSGGAGDTQYF,TGTGCCAGCAGCGTAGTTCCTAGCGGGGGGGCAGGGGATACGCAGTATTTT
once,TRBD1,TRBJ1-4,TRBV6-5,CASKGTAYVKLFF,TGTGCCAGCAAGGGGACAGCTTACGTAAAACTGTTTTTT
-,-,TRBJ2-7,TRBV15,CATSNPRGRSYEQYF,TGTGCCACCAGTAACCCAAGGGGTAGGTCCTACGAGCAGTACTTC
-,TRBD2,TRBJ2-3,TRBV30,CAWRTAGGTDTQYF,TGTGCCTGGAGGACAGCGGGAGGCACAGATACGCAGTATTTT
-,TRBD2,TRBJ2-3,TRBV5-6,CASSLGWTQFGTRDTQYF,TGTGCCAGCAGCTTGGGATGGACCCAATTCGGGACTAGAGATACGCAGTATTTT
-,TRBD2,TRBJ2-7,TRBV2,CASSESGRGYEQYF,TGTGCCAGCAGTGAATCGGGGCGGGGGTACGAGCAGTACTTC
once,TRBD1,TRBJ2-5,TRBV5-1,CASSFGTVQETQYF,TGCGCCAGCAGCTTCGGGACAGTACAAGAGACCCAGTACTTC
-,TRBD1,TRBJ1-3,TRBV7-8,CASSLTGAIGNTIYF,TGTGCCAGCAGCTTGACAGGGGCAATCGGCAACACCATATATTTT
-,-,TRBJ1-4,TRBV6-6,CASSKLGREDNEKLFF,TGTGCCAGCAGTAAGCTAGGACGGGAGGATAATGAAAAACTGTTTTTT
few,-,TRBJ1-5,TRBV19,CASSIRQERRQPQHF,TGTGCCAGTAGTATTAGGCAGGAACGAAGACAGCCCCAGCATTTT
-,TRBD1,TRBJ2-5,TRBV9,CASSPGDRVGETQYF,TGTGCCAGCAGCCCTGGGGACAGGGTGGGGGAGACCCAGTACTTC
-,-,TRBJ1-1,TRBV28,CASSLPGAMNTEAFF,TGTGCCAGCAGTTTGCCTGGGGCTATGAACACTGAAGCTTTCTTT
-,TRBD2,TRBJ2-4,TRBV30,CAWRVPGGVLNIQYF,TGTGCCTGGAGGGTACCGGGAGGGGTGTTGAACATTCAGTACTTC
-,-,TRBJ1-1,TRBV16,CASSPQSGKMNTEAFF,TGTGCCAGCAGCCCCCAATCGGGGAAGATGAACACTGAAGCTTTCTTT
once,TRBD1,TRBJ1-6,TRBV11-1,CASSWDRGNSPLHF,TGTGCCAGCAGTTGGGACAGGGGAAATTCACCCCTCCACTTT
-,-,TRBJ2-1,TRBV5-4,CASSGGTAITDEQFF,TGTGCCAGCAGCGGGGGGACAGCCATTACCGATGAGCAGTTCTTC
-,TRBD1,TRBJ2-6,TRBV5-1,CASSRTGGSSGANVLTF,TGCGCCAGCAGCCGGACAGGGGGGTCCTCTGGGGCCAACGTCCTGACTTTC
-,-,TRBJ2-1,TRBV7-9,CASSLTTHEQFF,TGTGCCAGCAGCCTAACGACACATGAGCAGTTCTTC
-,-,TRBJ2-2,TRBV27,CASTSGTDTGELFF,TGTGCCAGCACGTCAGGGACTGACACCGGGGAGCTGTTTTTT
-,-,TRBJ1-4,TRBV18,CASSLRQTTNEKLFF,TGTGCCAGCTCACTACGACAGACAACTAATGAAAAACTGTTTTTT
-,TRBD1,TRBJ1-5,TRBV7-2,CASSLPGTGNQPQHF,TGTGCCAGCAGCCTTCCCGGGACAGGGAATCAGCCCCAGCATTTT
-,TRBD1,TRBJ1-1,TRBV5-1,CASSTGGPTEAFF,TGCGCCAGCAGCACAGGGGGACCCACTGAAGCTTTCTTT
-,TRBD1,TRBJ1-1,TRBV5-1,CASSFAGTGNTEAFF,TGCGCCAGCAGCTTCGCCGGGACAGGGAACACTGAAGCTTTCTTT
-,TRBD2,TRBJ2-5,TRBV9,CASSVDGGREETQYF,TGTGCCAGCAGCGTAGACGGCGGGAGAGAAGAGACCCAGTACTTC
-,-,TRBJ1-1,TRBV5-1,CASQGHPNTEAFF,TGCGCCAGCCAGGGACACCCGAACACTGAAGCTTTCTTT
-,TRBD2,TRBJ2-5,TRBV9,CASSLIAGGYQETQYF,TGTGCCAGCAGTCTTATAGCGGGGGGCTACCAAGAGACCCAGTACTTC
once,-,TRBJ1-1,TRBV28,CASRINIQGEAFF,TGTGCCAGCAGGATTAACATACAGGGTGAAGCTTTCTTT
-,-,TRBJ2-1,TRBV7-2,CASSGDRWNEQFF,TGTGCCAGCAGCGGAGACCGTTGGAATGAGCAGTTCTTC
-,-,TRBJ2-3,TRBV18,CASSPTADSINTDTQYF,TGTGCCAGCTCACCCACCGCGGACAGCATTAACACAGATACGCAGTATTTT
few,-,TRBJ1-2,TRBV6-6,CASSPGSNYGYTF,TGTGCCAGCAGCCCCGGGTCGAACTATGGCTACACCTTC
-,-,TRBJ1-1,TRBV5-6,CASSNTANTEAFF,TGTGCCAGCAGCAACACAGCAAACACTGAAGCTTTCTTT
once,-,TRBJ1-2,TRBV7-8,CASSTYRAVGYTF,TGTGCCAGCTCAACCTACAGGGCGGTTGGCTACACCTTC
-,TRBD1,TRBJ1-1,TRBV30,CAWSRQGGNTEAFF,TGTGCCTGGAGCCGACAGGGGGGGAACACTGAAGCTTTCTTT
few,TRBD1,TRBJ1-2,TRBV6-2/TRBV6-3,CASSHRGGYTF,TGTGCCAGCAGCCACAGGGGAGGCTACACCTTC
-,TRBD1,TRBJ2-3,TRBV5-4,CASSLAGQGSTDTQYF,TGTGCCAGCAGCTTGGCTGGACAGGGGTCCACAGATACGCAGTATTTT
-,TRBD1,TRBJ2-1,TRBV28,CASLRGTPSSYNEQFF,TGTGCCAGCCTCAGGGGGACACCAAGCTCCTACAATGAGCAGTTCTTC
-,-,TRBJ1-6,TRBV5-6,CASSPQGFRSPLHF,TGTGCCAGCAGCCCCCAGGGTTTTCGATCACCCCTCCACTTT
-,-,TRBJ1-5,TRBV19,CASRERGSPPQHF,TGTGCCAGTAGAGAAAGGGGGTCCCCGCCCCAGCATTTT
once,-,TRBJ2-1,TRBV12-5,CASGRDWYNEQFF,TGTGCTAGTGGCAGGGACTGGTACAATGAGCAGTTCTTC
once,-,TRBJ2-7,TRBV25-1,CASSESHRPYEQYF,TGTGCCAGCAGTGAATCACACAGACCTTACGAGCAGTACTTC
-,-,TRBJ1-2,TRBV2,CASSSDRPNYGYTF,TGTGCCAGCAGCTCGGACAGACCTAACTATGGCTACACCTTC
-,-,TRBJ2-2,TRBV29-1,CSVYKGGGELFF,TGCAGCGTTTATAAAGGAGGCGGGGAGCTGTTTTTT
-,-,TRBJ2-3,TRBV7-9,CASSLGRSTDTQYF,TGTGCCAGCAGCTTAGGGCGGTCCACAGATACGCAGTATTTT
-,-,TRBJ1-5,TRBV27,CASSPYQGPVNQPQHF,TGTGCCAGCAGTCCCTACCAGGGTCCGGTTAATCAGCCCCAGCATTTT